The TCR beta chain described here comes from a study of T cell responses to AZD1222 COVID-19 vaccine. Germline V gene data show CDR1 as SNHLY and CDR2 as FYNNEI. V dropped 6 bases and J dropped 6 bases, with 13 bases sitting between them. The CDR3 is 13 residues long. Study results and caveats: Nearly half of spike-specific TCRs reportedly target unmutated variant regions.

Profiling relied on immunoSEQ multiplex PCR, and the TCRdb table lists in-frame clones only, not all of them. Counted here are over 150,000 clones, roughly 94% occurring once; the ten biggest clones make up around 4%. In regard to this clone: Its cognate antigen is unknown.

The sequencing used peripheral blood, collected on day 0 of MenACWY control vaccination. The TCR sequence derives from an adult in good health. This rearrangement joins TRBV2 to TRBJ2-3; D may correspond to TRBD1 or TRBD2 (6 bases each). This CDR3 reads CASSVGGGDTQYF. For the CDR3, the DNA is TGTGCCAGCAGCGTGGGGGGCGGCGATACGCAGTATTTT. The full variable domain, in which reference TRBV2 and TRBJ2-3 provide the parts outside the CDR3, is EPEVTQTPSHQVTQMGQEVILRCVPISNHLYFYWYRQILGQKVEFLVSFYNNEISEKSEIFDDQFSVERPDGSNFTLKIRSTKLEDSAMYFCASSVGGGDTQYFGPGTRLTVL.